What follows describes a single TCR beta chain. These data come from a study of CD8 T cells in Susac syndrome. Background on the study: Patients with Susac syndrome were therapy-naive, taking corticosteroids, with some also receiving intravenous immunoglobulin, or taking intravenous immunoglobulin alone at the time their blood was drawn.

Random hexamers were used to reverse transcribe about 0.5 to 1 ug of RNA. TCRdb itself ran the immunoSEQ multiplex PCR reads through MiXCR, one entry per CDR3 protein. The sample has about 190,000 distinct CDR3 sequences; roughly 94% are singletons. Trimming removed 6 bases from V and 1 base from J, with 9 bases in between. The length of the CDR3 is 13 residues. Germline loops: CDR1 SNHLY, CDR2 FYNNEI. This sequence joins TRBV2 and TRBJ1-1; D unresolved. Material for sequencing was CD8+ T cells from PBMCs. The TCR originated in a human donor with Susac syndrome. CDR3 nucleotide sequence: TGTGCCAGCAGGAACGGAGGGAACACTGAAGCTTTCTTT. It encodes CASRNGGNTEAFF. Full variable domain (missing parts from reference TRBV2 and TRBJ1-1): EPEVTQTPSHQVTQMGQEVILRCVPISNHLYFYWYRQILGQKVEFLVSFYNNEISEKSEIFDDQFSVERPDGSNFTLKIRSTKLEDSAMYFCASRNGGNTEAFFGQGTRLTVV.